The 8 T cell receptor beta chains below come from one sample, sequenced in a study of human CD8 memory T cell subsets. UMI-labeled 5' RACE yielded the TCR beta libraries. TCRdb re-called the 5' RACE reads and gives one entry per CDR3 protein, without DNA. The clone table shows 15,000 or so distinct CDR3 sequences, with the ten largest holding around 6.1%. Sequenced input: CD8+ stem-like memory T cells (TSCM and TCM) sorted from PBMCs. The subset is: stem-like memory CD8 T cells (TSTEM), CCR7+ PD-1- TIGIT-. These receptors were collected from a human donor in good health.

The V call is TRBV27, the J call TRBJ1-1; lacking DNA, the TRBD1 call made by TCRdb goes unchecked. CDR1 and CDR2 from the germline V gene are MNHEY and SMNVEV (reference sequence). The CDR3 is 15 amino acids. The CDR3 protein is CASSPIQGTITEAFF.

This chain connects TRBV6-4 to TRBJ2-1; the D call from TCRdb, TRBD1, cannot be confirmed without DNA. Germline-derived CDR1 and CDR2 are MRHNA and SNTAGT. The CDR3 sequence is 19 residues long. This chain's CDR3 is CASSGPRLPAHLSYNEQFF.

The rearrangement links TRBV19 to TRBJ2-7; TCRdb's assignment of TRBD1 cannot be checked, as there is no DNA. The germline V gene has CDR1 LNHDA and CDR2 SQIVND (reference sequence). The CDR3 runs to 15 residues. CDR3 protein: CASSIEQGASYEQYF.

The chain combines TRBV28 with TRBJ2-4. The CDR3 length is 17 residues. Germline loops: CDR1 MDHEN, CDR2 SYDVKM. CDR3: CASSNGHAGLGKNIQYF.

The chain combines TRBV11-2 with TRBJ2-2; absent DNA, TCRdb's TRBD1 call cannot be checked. Per germline, CDR1 SGHAT and CDR2 FQNNGV. The CDR3 covers 15 residues. CDR3 region: CASSSVDPGTGELFF.

CDR3 sequence: CASTLTPGGSGEQYF. The genes are TRBV27 and TRBJ2-7; TCRdb's D call of TRBD1 is untestable without DNA. In germline, CDR1 is MNHEY, CDR2 SMNVEV (reference sequence). CDR3 length: 15 amino acids.

This chain joins TRBV4-1 and TRBJ1-4; TCRdb indicates TRBD1, and absent DNA this call remains unverified. Germline CDR1 is MGHRA and CDR2 is YSYEKL. CDR3 size: 18 residues. This chain's CDR3 is CASSQDRQRLGVDEKLFF.

The chain joins TRBV12-3 or TRBV12-4 to TRBJ1-5. CDR3 length equals 15 residues. CDR3 region: CASSLAQASNQPQHF.